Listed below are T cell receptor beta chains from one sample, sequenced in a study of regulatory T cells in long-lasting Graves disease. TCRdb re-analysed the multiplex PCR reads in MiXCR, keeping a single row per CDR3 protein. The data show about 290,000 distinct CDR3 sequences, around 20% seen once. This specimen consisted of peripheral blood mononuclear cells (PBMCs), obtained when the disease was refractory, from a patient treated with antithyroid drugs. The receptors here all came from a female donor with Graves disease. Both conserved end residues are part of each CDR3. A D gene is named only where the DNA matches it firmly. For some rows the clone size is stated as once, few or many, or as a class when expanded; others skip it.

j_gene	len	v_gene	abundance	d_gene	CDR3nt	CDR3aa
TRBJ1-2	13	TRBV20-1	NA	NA	TGCAGTGCCAGGACAGATAACAACTATGGCTACACCTTC	CSARTDNNYGYTF
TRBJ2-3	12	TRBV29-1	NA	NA	TGCAGCGATAAAACAGGAGGCGATACGCAGTATTTT	CSDKTGGDTQYF
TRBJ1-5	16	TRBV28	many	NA	TGTGCCAGCAGTTCCGGGACATCCTATAGCAATCAGCCCCAGCATTTT	CASSSGTSYSNQPQHF
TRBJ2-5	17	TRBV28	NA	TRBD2	TGTGCCAGCAGTCCCCCGGGACTAGCGGGAGCGGGAGAGACCCAGTACTTC	CASSPPGLAGAGETQYF
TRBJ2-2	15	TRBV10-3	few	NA	TGTGCCATCAGTGAGCGAGCGGCGAACACCGGGGAGCTGTTTTTT	CAISERAANTGELFF
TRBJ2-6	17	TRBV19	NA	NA	TGTGCCAGTAGTATAGTCCCTACACTCTCTGGGGCCAACGTCCTGACTTTC	CASSIVPTLSGANVLTF
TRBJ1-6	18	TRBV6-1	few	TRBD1	TGTGCCAGCAGTATATACTGGGGACAGGGGAGAGGAAATTCACCCCTCCACTTT	CASSIYWGQGRGNSPLHF
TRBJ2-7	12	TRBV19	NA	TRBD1	TGTGCCACCGGGACAGGGCTGCGCGAGCAGTACTTC	CATGTGLREQYF
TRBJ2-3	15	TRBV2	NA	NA	TGTGCCAGCATGGGTTCGGGGCGGATATTGGATACGCAGTATTTT	CASMGSGRILDTQYF
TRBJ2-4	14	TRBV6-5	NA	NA	TGTGCCAGCAGTTACTGGAGGGGTGCAAACATTCAGTACTTC	CASSYWRGANIQYF
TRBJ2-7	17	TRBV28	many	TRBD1	TGTGCCAGCAGTCCCCTGAGACAGGGTTCCTTCTTCTACGAGCAGTACTTC	CASSPLRQGSFFYEQYF
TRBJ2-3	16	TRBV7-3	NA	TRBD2	TGTGCCAGCAGCTTTCCGGGACTAGCGTTCACAGATACGCAGTATTTT	CASSFPGLAFTDTQYF
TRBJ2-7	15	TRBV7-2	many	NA	TGTGCCAGCAGCTTAGTAGGAGGCGGCTCCTACGAGCAGTACTTC	CASSLVGGGSYEQYF
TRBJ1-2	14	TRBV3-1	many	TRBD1	TGTGCCAGCAGCCCGCAGGGACAGTTCTATGGCTACACCTTC	CASSPQGQFYGYTF
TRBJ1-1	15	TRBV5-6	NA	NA	TGTGCCAGCAGCCCTCCGGTGGGCATGAACACTGAAGCTTTCTTT	CASSPPVGMNTEAFF
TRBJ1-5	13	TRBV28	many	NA	TGTGCCAGCAGTTTAACCGGAGGTCAGCCCCAGCATTTT	CASSLTGGQPQHF
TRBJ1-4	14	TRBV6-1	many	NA	TGTGCCAGCAGCCGGGGGCTAACTAATGAAAAACTGTTTTTT	CASSRGLTNEKLFF
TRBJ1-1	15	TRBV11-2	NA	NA	TGTGCCAGCAGCCAATCCAGGGGTAGGAACACTGAAGCTTTCTTT	CASSQSRGRNTEAFF
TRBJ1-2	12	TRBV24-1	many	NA	TGTGCCACCTTTGACGTTAACTATGGCTACACCTTC	CATFDVNYGYTF
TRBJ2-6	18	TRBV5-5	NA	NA	TGTGCCAGCAGCTTGGCAGGCAGTTTCTTCTCTGGGGCCAACGTCCTGACTTTC	CASSLAGSFFSGANVLTF
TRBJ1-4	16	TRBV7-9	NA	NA	TGTGCCAGCAGCCCTGGACAGTATGCAACTAATGAAAAACTGTTTTTT	CASSPGQYATNEKLFF
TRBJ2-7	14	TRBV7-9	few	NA	TGTGCCAGCAGCTTAAGTTTTCGGACCTACGAGCAGTACTTC	CASSLSFRTYEQYF
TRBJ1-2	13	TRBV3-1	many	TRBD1	TGTGCCAGCAGCCAGGACAGGCACTATGGCTACACCTTC	CASSQDRHYGYTF
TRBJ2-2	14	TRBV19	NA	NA	TGTGCCAGTAGTCCGCCCAATCGAATGCGGGAGCTGTTTTTT	CASSPPNRMRELFF
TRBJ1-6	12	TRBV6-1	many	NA	TGTGCCAGCTACGACGGGAATTCACCCCTCCACTTT	CASYDGNSPLHF
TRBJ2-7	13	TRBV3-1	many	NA	TGTGCCAGCAGCCAAGATCTACGGTACGAGCAGTACTTC	CASSQDLRYEQYF
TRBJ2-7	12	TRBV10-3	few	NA	TGTGCCATCAGTGGGGTCAACTACGAGCAGTACTTC	CAISGVNYEQYF
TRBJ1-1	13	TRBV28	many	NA	TGTGCCAGCGGGGGGGGAGACGGCACTGAAGCTTTCTTT	CASGGGDGTEAFF
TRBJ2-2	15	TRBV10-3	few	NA	TGTGCCATCAGTGGTGGTGGACCGACTAGCGGGGAGCTGTTTTTT	CAISGGGPTSGELFF
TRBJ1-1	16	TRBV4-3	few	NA	TGCGCCAGCAGCCAAGATCTGACGGCTTTGAACACTGAAGCTTTCTTT	CASSQDLTALNTEAFF
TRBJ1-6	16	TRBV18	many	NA	TGTGCCAGCTCACCTTCAGGCGGCTCCTATAATTCACCCCTCCACTTT	CASSPSGGSYNSPLHF
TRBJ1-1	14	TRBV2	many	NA	TGTGCCAGCAGAGGTCTCACAGGGATCACTGAAGCTTTCTTT	CASRGLTGITEAFF
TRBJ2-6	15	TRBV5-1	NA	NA	TGCGCCAGCAGGCCGGGTTACTCTGGGGCCAACGTCCTGACTTTC	CASRPGYSGANVLTF
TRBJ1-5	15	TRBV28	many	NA	TGTGCCAGCAGGAAAGGGTGGGTGATCAGTCAGCCCCAGCATTTT	CASRKGWVISQPQHF
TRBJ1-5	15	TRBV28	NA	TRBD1	TGTGCCCTCGGGACAGGGGGCGCGAGGAGTCAGCCCCAGCATTTT	CALGTGGARSQPQHF
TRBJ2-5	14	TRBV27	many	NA	TGTGCCAGCAGTTTATCTTTCCCGATCGGGGCCCAGTACTTC	CASSLSFPIGAQYF
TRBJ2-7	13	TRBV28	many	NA	TGTGCCAGCACCCGACAGGGAGGGAACGAGCAGTACTTC	CASTRQGGNEQYF
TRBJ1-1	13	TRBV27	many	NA	TGTGCCAGCAGGTTAACGGGGGGAACTGAAGCTTTCTTT	CASRLTGGTEAFF
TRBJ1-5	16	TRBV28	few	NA	TGTGCCAGCAAATCTCAGAAAGGGGGAAGCAATCAGCCCCAGCATTTT	CASKSQKGGSNQPQHF
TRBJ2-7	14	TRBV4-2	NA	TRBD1	TGTGCCAGCAGCCAGAGGACAGGTTCCTACGAGCAGTACTTC	CASSQRTGSYEQYF
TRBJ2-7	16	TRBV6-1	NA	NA	TGTGCCAGCAGGCCTACGGGGCTTTCTGGTGGATACGAGCAGTACTTC	CASRPTGLSGGYEQYF
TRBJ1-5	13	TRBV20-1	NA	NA	TGCAGTGCTAGTCGGACGGACTGGGGAGCCCAGCATTTT	CSASRTDWGAQHF
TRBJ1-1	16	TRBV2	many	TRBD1	TGTGCCACCACAGCCGGGACAGGTGCCCTAAACACTGAAGCTTTCTTT	CATTAGTGALNTEAFF
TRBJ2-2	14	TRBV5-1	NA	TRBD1	TGCGCCACCCGACAGGGAGCGAACACCGGGGAGCTGTTTTTT	CATRQGANTGELFF
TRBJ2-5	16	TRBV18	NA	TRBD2	TGTGCCAGCTCACCACAGGAACTAGCGGGGGGCGCGCCCCAGTACTTC	CASSPQELAGGAPQYF
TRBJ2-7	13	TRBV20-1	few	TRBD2	TGCAGGGGACTAGCGGGAGGCCCCTACGAGCAGTACTTC	CRGLAGGPYEQYF
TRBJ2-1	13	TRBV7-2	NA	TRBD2	TGTGCCAGCAGCTTTATTGCGGGAGTTGGGCAGTTCTTC	CASSFIAGVGQFF
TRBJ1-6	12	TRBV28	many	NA	TGTGCCAGCAGTTTTTGGAATTCACCCCTCCACTTT	CASSFWNSPLHF
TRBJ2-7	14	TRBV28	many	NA	TGTGCCAGCAGTTTTGCGGGATTGAAAGACGAGCAGTACTTC	CASSFAGLKDEQYF
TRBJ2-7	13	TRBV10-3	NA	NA	TGTGCCACCCAAGACCCGCCGGGCTACGAGCAGCACTTC	CATQDPPGYEQHF
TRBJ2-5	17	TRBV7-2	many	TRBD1	TGTGCCAGCAGCTTAGTTCACGGGTTAACAGGGGCGGAGACCCAGTACTTC	CASSLVHGLTGAETQYF
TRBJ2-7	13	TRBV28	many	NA	TGTGCCAGCAGTTTTAATTCACCCTACGAGCAGTACTTC	CASSFNSPYEQYF
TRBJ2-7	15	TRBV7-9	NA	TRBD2	TGTGCCAGCAGCCCCCTAGCGGGAGGGTCCTACGAGCAGTACTTC	CASSPLAGGSYEQYF